This entry lists 18 T cell receptor beta chains sequenced from one sample in a study of T cells after yellow fever vaccination. TCRdb reprocessed the 5' RACE reads via MiXCR and lists one record per CDR3 protein. The sample includes 340,000 or so distinct CDR3 sequences, 9.5% to 15% of them seen just once. Here the sequenced sample was CD4+ T cells sorted from PBMCs, taken 15 days after the yellow fever booster vaccination. All receptors derive from a man aged 18 to 29 who received the YFV17D yellow fever vaccine.

The chain carries TRBV4-3 and TRBJ2-7, with D perhaps matching TRBD1 (6 bases). The CDR3 is made up of 13 amino acids. Per the germline V gene, CDR1 is LGHNA and CDR2 is YSLEER. V lost 4 bases, J lost 9 bases, and 16 bases lay in between. The CDR3 region has the DNA TGCGCCAGCAGCCCCGACAGGTCTACGAGGCAGTACTTC. Its protein is CASSPDRSTRQYF.

The table lists this clonotype with a few counts. The chain carries TRBV20-1 and TRBJ2-7, with 7 bases identical to TRBD1. This CDR3 region has 14 residues. From germline, CDR1 is DFQATT and CDR2 SNEGSKA (reference sequence). The J segment lost 0 bases and the V segment lost 5 bases, leaving 7 bases of the junction unmatched. The CDR3: CSAGSRQGSYEQYF. DNA of the CDR3: TGCAGTGCTGGAAGTCGACAGGGCTCCTACGAGCAGTACTTC.

This clonotype was observed a few times. The rearrangement joins TRBV5-1 to TRBJ2-7, with D maybe TRBD1 (5 bases). The CDR3 length is 13 residues. Germline-derived CDR1 and CDR2 are SGHRS and YFSETQ. V gave up 0 bases and J gave up 7 bases, with 11 bases separating them. CDR3: CASSLDPGREQYV. The DNA for the CDR3 is TGCGCCAGCAGCTTGGATCCAGGGCGAGAGCAGTACGTC.

The CDR3 DNA is TGTGCCAGCAGTCCCGCGTCGCAGGGAGGGAATGAGCAGTTCTTC. Residues: CASSPASQGGNEQFF. The chain joins TRBV28 to TRBJ2-1; 7 nucleotides agree with TRBD2. Trimming removed 5 bases from V and 7 bases from J; junction bases left unmatched: 11. The CDR3 loop spans 15 amino acids. Germline V gives CDR1 MDHEN, CDR2 SYDVKM.

This chain joins TRBV2 and TRBJ2-5; D may be TRBD1 or TRBD2 (5 bases each). V was cut by 6 bases and J by 4 bases, with 12 bases left in between. Germline V lookup: CDR1 SNHLY, CDR2 FYNNEI. The CDR3 covers 13 residues. The CDR3 nucleotides read TGTGCCAGCAGCCGGGACCTGGGAGAGACCCAGTACTTC. This translates into CASSRDLGETQYF.

The chain couples TRBV29-1 to TRBJ2-1; possible D gene TRBD2, 6 bases. The CDR3 is made up of 13 amino acids. Germline CDR1 and CDR2: SQVTM and ANQGSEA. V lost 8 bases, J lost 4 bases, and 15 bases lay in between. DNA of the CDR3: TGCAGCTGCGGGCCTCGGGGGTACAATGAGCAGTTCTTC. This codes for CSCGPRGYNEQFF.

The chain joins TRBV20-1 to TRBJ2-7; the match to TRBD2 covers 11 bases. Germline V gene sequence: CDR1 DFQATT, CDR2 SNEGSKA (reference sequence). With V trimmed by 7 bases and J by 0 bases, 2 bases remained unmatched. The CDR3 has 13 residues. The CDR3 sequence is CSVAGGSSYEQYV. CDR3 DNA sequence: TGCAGTGTAGCGGGGGGGAGCTCCTACGAGCAGTACGTC.

This clonotype has just one count. The rearrangement uses TRBV2 and TRBJ2-6; no clear D gene. Germline loops: CDR1 SNHLY, CDR2 FYNNEI. V gave up 7 bases and J gave up 2 bases, with 12 bases separating them. CDR3 length: 15 amino acids. CDR3 residues: CASTDHPPGANVLTF. The CDR3 bases are TGTGCCAGCACCGATCACCCACCTGGGGCCAACGTCCTGACTTTC.

This clonotype was seen more than once but under ten times. The chain joins TRBV3-2 to TRBJ2-5. TRBV3-2 counts as a pseudogene. The CDR3 loop spans 13 amino acids. This CDR3 reads CASSPGFEETQYF. For the CDR3, the DNA is TGTGCCAGCAGCCCCGGATTTGAAGAGACCCAGTACTTC.

This clonotype was detected only a few times. The CDR3 loop is CASSMTGSEQYF. The DNA of the CDR3 is TGCGCCAGCAGCATGACAGGGAGCGAGCAGTACTTC. This sequence joins TRBV5-1 and TRBJ2-7, with 7 bases matching TRBD1. The CDR3 length is 12 residues. The germline V gene encodes CDR1 SGHRS and CDR2 YFSETQ. With 4 bases clipped from V and 6 bases from J, the junction kept 4 bases outside the gene matches.

This clonotype turned up a few times. The rearrangement links TRBV15 to TRBJ1-1; 8 nucleotides match TRBD1. The CDR3 is 12 amino acids. The trim removed 7 bases at V and 10 bases at J, leaving 8 bases unmatched. Germline values: CDR1 LNHNV, CDR2 YYDKDF (reference sequence). The CDR3 is CATKAYRGVAFF. In DNA, the CDR3 is TGTGCCACCAAGGCCTACAGGGGGGTAGCTTTCTTT.

This clonotype was picked up a small number of times. The V and J genes are TRBV6-5 and TRBJ1-6; D possibly corresponds to TRBD1 (5 bases). The CDR3 sequence is 19 residues long. With 2 bases removed from V and 8 bases from J, the gap between germline ends came to 25 bases. Per germline, CDR1 MNHEY and CDR2 SVGAGI. CDR3 sequence reads: CASSYDGGTFGRVHSPLHF. CDR3 nucleotide sequence: TGTGCCAGCAGTTACGACGGGGGGACGTTTGGGCGGGTTCATTCACCCCTCCACTTT.

This clonotype showed up just a few times. The rearrangement uses TRBV19 and TRBJ2-3; maybe TRBD1 (7 bases). Germline V gives CDR1 LNHDA, CDR2 SQIVND (reference sequence). CDR3 size: 18 residues. V was clipped by 4 bases and J by 1 base, with 21 bases between them. CDR3 residues: CASSKEGQRVVGTDTQYF. Here the CDR3 DNA reads TGTGCCAGTAGTAAGGAGGGACAGCGGGTTGTCGGCACAGATACGCAGTATTTT.

This clonotype was observed many times. This chain joins TRBV12-3 or TRBV12-4 and TRBJ1-1, with D possibly matching TRBD1 (6 bases). Trimming removed 2 bases from V and 9 bases from J, with 10 bases in between. CDR3 length: 12 residues. The CDR3 region is CASSLLGAQAFF. CDR3 sequence (DNA): TGTGCCAGCAGTTTATTGGGGGCCCAAGCTTTCTTT.

The rearrangement joins TRBV9 to TRBJ1-2, with a tentative D call TRBD1 (5 bases). CDR1 is SGDLS and CDR2 is YYNGEE in the germline V gene. Trimming shortened V by 0 bases and J by 0 bases, and 21 bases separated the two germline ends. This CDR3 has 19 residues. This CDR3 reads CASSVGFPREGRANYGYTF. CDR3 sequence (DNA): TGTGCCAGCAGCGTAGGTTTCCCGCGAGAGGGGAGGGCTAACTATGGCTACACCTTC.

This clonotype has a single count. The CDR3: CASSESYGEQYF. CDR3 coding DNA: TGCGCCAGCAGTGAGTCGTATGGGGAGCAGTACTTC. The V and J genes are TRBV10-1 and TRBJ2-7; D gene unclear. V was clipped by 0 bases and J by 7 bases, with 7 bases between them. CDR3 length equals 12 residues. Germline lookup yields CDR1 WNHNN and CDR2 SYGVQD (reference sequence).

This clonotype was picked up a small number of times. The chain combines TRBV12-3 or TRBV12-4 with TRBJ1-5; no firm D call. The CDR3 is made up of 15 amino acids. V lost 5 bases and J 8 bases, leaving 19 bases between the germline ends. The CDR3 sequence: CASSGDPFELKPQHF. Here the CDR3 DNA reads TGTGCCAGCAGTGGAGACCCATTCGAACTCAAGCCCCAGCATTTT.

In its sample, this clonotype was seen a few times. This chain connects TRBV20-1 to TRBJ1-3; D not certain. Trimming took 0 bases from V and 0 from J, leaving 9 bases between them. Germline V lookup: CDR1 DFQATT, CDR2 SNEGSKA (reference sequence). The CDR3 length is 15 residues. The CDR3 DNA sequence: TGCAGTGCTAGAGATGTCACATACTCTGGAAACACCATATATTTT. It codes for CSARDVTYSGNTIYF.